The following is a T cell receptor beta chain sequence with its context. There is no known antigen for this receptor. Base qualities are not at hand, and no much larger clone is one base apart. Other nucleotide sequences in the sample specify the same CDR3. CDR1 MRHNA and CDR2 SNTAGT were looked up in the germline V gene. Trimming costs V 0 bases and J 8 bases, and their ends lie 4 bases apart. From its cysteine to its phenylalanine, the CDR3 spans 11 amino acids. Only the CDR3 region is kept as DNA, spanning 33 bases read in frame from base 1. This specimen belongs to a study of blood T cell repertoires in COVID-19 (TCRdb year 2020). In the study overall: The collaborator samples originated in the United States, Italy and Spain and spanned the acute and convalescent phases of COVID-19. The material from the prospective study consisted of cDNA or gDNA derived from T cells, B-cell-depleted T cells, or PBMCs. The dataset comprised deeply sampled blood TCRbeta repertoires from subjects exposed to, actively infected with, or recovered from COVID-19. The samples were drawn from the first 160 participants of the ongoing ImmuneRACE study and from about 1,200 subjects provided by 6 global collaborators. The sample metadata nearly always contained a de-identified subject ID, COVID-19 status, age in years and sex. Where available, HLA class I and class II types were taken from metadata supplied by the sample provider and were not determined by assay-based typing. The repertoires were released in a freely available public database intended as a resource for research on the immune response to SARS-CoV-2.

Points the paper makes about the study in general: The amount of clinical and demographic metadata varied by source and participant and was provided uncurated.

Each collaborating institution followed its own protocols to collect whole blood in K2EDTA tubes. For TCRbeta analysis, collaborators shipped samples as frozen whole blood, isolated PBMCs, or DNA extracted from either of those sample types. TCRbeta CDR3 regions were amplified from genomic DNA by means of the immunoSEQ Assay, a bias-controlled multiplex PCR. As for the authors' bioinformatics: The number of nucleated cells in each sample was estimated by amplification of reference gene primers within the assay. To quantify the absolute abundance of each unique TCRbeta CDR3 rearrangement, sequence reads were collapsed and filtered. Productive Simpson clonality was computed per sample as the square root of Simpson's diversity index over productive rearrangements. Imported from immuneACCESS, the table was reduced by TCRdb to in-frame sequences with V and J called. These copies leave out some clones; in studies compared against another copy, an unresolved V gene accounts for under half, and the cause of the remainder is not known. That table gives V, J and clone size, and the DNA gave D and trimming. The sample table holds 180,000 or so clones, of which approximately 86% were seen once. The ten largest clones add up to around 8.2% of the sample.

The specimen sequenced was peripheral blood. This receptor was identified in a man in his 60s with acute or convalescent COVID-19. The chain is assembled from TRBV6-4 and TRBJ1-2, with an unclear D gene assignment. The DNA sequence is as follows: TGTGCCAGCAGTGACTCACGGGGCTACACCTTC. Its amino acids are CASSDSRGYTF.